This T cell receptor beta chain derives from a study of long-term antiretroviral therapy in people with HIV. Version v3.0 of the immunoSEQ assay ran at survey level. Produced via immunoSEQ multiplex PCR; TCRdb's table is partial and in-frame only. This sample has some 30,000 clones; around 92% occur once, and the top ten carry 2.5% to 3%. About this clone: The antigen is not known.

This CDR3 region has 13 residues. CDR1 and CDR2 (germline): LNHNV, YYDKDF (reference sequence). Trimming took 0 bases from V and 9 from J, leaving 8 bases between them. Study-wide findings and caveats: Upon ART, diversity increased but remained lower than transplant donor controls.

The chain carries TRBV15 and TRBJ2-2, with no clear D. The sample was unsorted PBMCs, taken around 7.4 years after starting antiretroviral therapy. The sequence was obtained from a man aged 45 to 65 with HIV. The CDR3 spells CATSRDVGWELFF. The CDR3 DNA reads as TGTGCCACCAGCAGAGATGTGGGATGGGAGCTGTTTTTT.